This T cell receptor (beta chain) was sequenced in a study of metastatic and nonmetastatic thyroid tumors. The wider study: Repertoires were compared across blood and tumor or nodule tissue from malignant and benign thyroid patients. Study-wide results and limits: A significant increase in TCR beta diversity was reportedly seen in malignant thyroid tumors relative to benign nodules, in blood and tumor.

This clone has just a few counts. No antigen is known for it. TCRdb reprocessed the PCR reads via MiXCR. Among tens of thousands of clones listed, around 13% were seen once. The germline gives CDR1 MNHEY, CDR2 SMNVEV (reference sequence). V lost 4 bases and J lost 6, with 22 bases in between. CDR3 length equals 16 residues. No treatment had been given to any patient before thyroid surgery. This chain uses TRBV27 with TRBJ2-7; D ambiguous. The sequence came from a female donor with papillary thyroid cancer or a benign thyroid nodule (not recorded which). Some clones in this sample may be carry-over from other donors' samples. The sequencing sample was made of tumor tissue. DNA of the CDR3: TGTGCCAGCAGTTCTTGCCGAATCATACCCCGGTGCGAGCAGTACTTC. This sequence encodes CASSSCRIIPRCEQYF.